The T cell receptor beta chain described here comes from a study of cytomegalovirus exposure and HLA in healthy donors. This clone was seen more than once but under ten times. Its specificity is not known. The germline gives CDR1 MNHEY, CDR2 SMNVEV (reference sequence). V was clipped by 2 bases and J by 1 base, with 8 bases between them. The length of the CDR3 is 14 residues. In the PCR, 60 Vbeta and 13 Jbeta primers were used. Assay: immunoSEQ multiplex PCR; the TCRdb copy retains only in-frame clones and omits some. The sample consists of over 100,000 clones, approximately 72% of them appearing once. Study-wide findings and caveats: Prediction of most subjects' HLA-A and HLA-B alleles by TCR beta sequences was reportedly accurate. CMV serostatus was the sole immune exposure information available.

The chain combines TRBV27 with TRBJ2-5; no clear D. Sequencing was carried out using PBMCs. This clonotype was sampled from a man between 18 and 35 years old in good health and CMV-seronegative. The CDR3 nucleotides are TGTGCCAGCAGTTTAAGAGGATTCCAAGAGACCCAGTACTTC. This gives the protein CASSLRGFQETQYF.